This T cell receptor (beta chain) was identified during a study of T cells in Graves' hyperthyroidism and ophthalmopathy. Amplification yielded TCR beta CDR3 regions, with RNA transcripts as the source. TCR CDR3 regions were first amplified by RT-PCR with HTBI primers. TCRdb re-called the multiplex PCR reads with MiXCR, one entry per CDR3 protein. The table records 300,000 to 450,000 distinct CDR3 sequences, roughly 25% of them present only once. Exclusion criteria comprised uncontrolled infection, other autoimmune disease, pregnancy or lactation. This receptor was identified in a man aged 50 to 60 with Graves' hyperthyroidism. The sample consisted of blood.

The CDR3 nucleotides are TGTGCCAGCAGTTACTCGAGTATAGGTGAGCAGTTCTTC. Translation gives CASSYSSIGEQFF. V usage is TRBV6-6 and J usage is TRBJ2-1; D gene unclear. CDR3 length: 13 amino acids. Germline V lookup: CDR1 MNHNY, CDR2 SVGAGI (reference sequence). V lost 0 bases and J lost 9, with 9 bases in between.